The T cell receptor beta chain under discussion was sequenced for a study of shared clonotypes between healthy human individuals. Study-level findings and limits: It was observed that roughly 4.8% of naive CD4 clonotypes were shared across a few donors. Collection of samples was limited to blood; tissue repertoires likely differ. Non-shared clonotypes were found to have lower generation probabilities than the clonotypes that were shared by all four of the sorted-subset donors.

The ends lost 1 base at V and 3 bases at J; junction bases unmatched: 3. This CDR3 is 16 amino acids long. Germline loops: CDR1 SEHNR, CDR2 FQNEAQ (reference sequence). The data were produced by immunoSEQ multiplex PCR, yet TCRdb's version contains in-frame clones alone and is incomplete. The sample lists millions of clones; about 95% were seen once. Within Nashville, Tennessee resided all donors, each a Caucasian adult. Regarding this clone: What it binds is unknown.

V is TRBV7-9 and J is TRBJ1-3; TRBD1 aligns across 10 bases. The clonotype comes from a man aged 18 to 30 in good health. Specimen: naive CD4+ T cells sorted from blood. Documented subset: CD45RA+ positively selected. The CDR3 spells CASSLGDRGIGNTIYF. CDR3 bases: TGTGCCAGCAGCTTAGGGGACAGGGGTATTGGAAACACCATATATTTT.